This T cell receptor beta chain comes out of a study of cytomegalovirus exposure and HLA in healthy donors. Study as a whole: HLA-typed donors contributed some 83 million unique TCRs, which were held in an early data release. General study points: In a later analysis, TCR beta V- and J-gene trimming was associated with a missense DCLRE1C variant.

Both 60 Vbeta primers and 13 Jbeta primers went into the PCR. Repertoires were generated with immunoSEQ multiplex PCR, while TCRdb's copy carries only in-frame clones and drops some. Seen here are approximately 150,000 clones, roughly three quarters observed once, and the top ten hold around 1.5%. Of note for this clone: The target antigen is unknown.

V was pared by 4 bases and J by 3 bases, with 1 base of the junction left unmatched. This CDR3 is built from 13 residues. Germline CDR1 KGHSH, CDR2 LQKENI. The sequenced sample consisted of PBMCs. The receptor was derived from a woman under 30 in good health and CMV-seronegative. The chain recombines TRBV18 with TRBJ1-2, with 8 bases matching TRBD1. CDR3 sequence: CASSQGQDYGYTF. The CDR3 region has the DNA TGTGCCAGCTCACAGGGACAGGACTATGGCTACACCTTC.